Listed below are T cell receptor beta chains from one sample, sequenced in a study of CD8 T cells in Susac syndrome. One entry per CDR3 protein, called by TCRdb with MiXCR from the immunoSEQ multiplex PCR reads. The sample contains 180,000 or so distinct CDR3 sequences, approximately 94% of which appear only once. What was sequenced was CD4+ T cells from PBMCs. All receptors come from a human donor with multiple sclerosis. CDR3s include the opening cysteine and the closing phenylalanine or tryptophan. The size of a clone is reported for some rows only, either as once, few or many, or as a class for expanded clones.

clone_size: -
j_call: TRBJ2-5
v_call: TRBV29-1
cdr3_aa: CSVDRVGETQYF

clone_size: -
j_call: TRBJ2-1
v_call: TRBV29-1
cdr3_aa: CSVRRTTGTDYNEQFF

clone_size: -
j_call: TRBJ2-7
v_call: TRBV27
cdr3_aa: CASSSRDRVFYEQYF

clone_size: -
j_call: TRBJ2-1
v_call: TRBV29-1
cdr3_aa: CSVRERSSYNEQFF

clone_size: -
j_call: TRBJ2-4
v_call: TRBV27
cdr3_aa: CASSRGPGKNIQYF

clone_size: -
j_call: TRBJ2-5
v_call: TRBV29-1
cdr3_aa: CSSHSQETQYF

clone_size: -
j_call: TRBJ2-1
v_call: TRBV20-1
cdr3_aa: CSASGGAGASNEQFF

clone_size: once
j_call: TRBJ2-7
v_call: TRBV20-1
cdr3_aa: CSARDRLAGGYEQYF

clone_size: -
j_call: TRBJ2-3
v_call: TRBV12-3/TRBV12-4
cdr3_aa: CASSFSSEGSDTQYF

clone_size: -
j_call: TRBJ1-5
v_call: TRBV19
cdr3_aa: CASSSRPGESNQPQHF

clone_size: -
j_call: TRBJ1-1
v_call: TRBV29-1
cdr3_aa: CSVVVQANTEAFF

clone_size: -
j_call: TRBJ2-1
v_call: TRBV12-3/TRBV12-4
cdr3_aa: CASSLGSGGGPNEQFF

clone_size: few
j_call: TRBJ1-1
v_call: TRBV12-3/TRBV12-4
cdr3_aa: CASSEAFF

clone_size: -
j_call: TRBJ1-2
v_call: TRBV30
cdr3_aa: CAWSLRGDIVGDGYTF

clone_size: -
j_call: TRBJ2-1
v_call: TRBV2
cdr3_aa: CASTGDTARVSNEQFF

clone_size: -
j_call: TRBJ2-2
v_call: TRBV2
cdr3_aa: CASSEGFFTGELFF

clone_size: -
j_call: TRBJ1-1
v_call: TRBV29-1
cdr3_aa: CSVQVLNTEAFF

clone_size: -
j_call: TRBJ2-4
v_call: TRBV30
cdr3_aa: CAWSGTGVAKNIQYF

clone_size: few
j_call: TRBJ2-5
v_call: TRBV3-1
cdr3_aa: CASSQVAGQETQYF

clone_size: -
j_call: TRBJ2-7
v_call: TRBV29-1
cdr3_aa: CSVEVGPYEQYF

clone_size: -
j_call: TRBJ2-5
v_call: TRBV5-1
cdr3_aa: CASSLAQGLETQYF

clone_size: once
j_call: TRBJ2-7
v_call: TRBV3-1
cdr3_aa: CASSQTLGQGFGEQYF

clone_size: -
j_call: TRBJ2-7
v_call: TRBV15
cdr3_aa: CATSRDRTPSRYF

clone_size: -
j_call: TRBJ1-2
v_call: TRBV7-8
cdr3_aa: CASSLGPRTGIYGYTF

clone_size: -
j_call: TRBJ1-1
v_call: TRBV3-1
cdr3_aa: CASSQDPGDTEAFF

clone_size: -
j_call: TRBJ2-1
v_call: TRBV20-1
cdr3_aa: CSAYSGASSYNEQFF

clone_size: -
j_call: TRBJ2-1
v_call: TRBV29-1
cdr3_aa: CSVGRILSYNEQFF

clone_size: -
j_call: TRBJ2-5
v_call: TRBV20-1
cdr3_aa: CSAGGAQETQYF

clone_size: -
j_call: TRBJ1-1
v_call: TRBV29-1
cdr3_aa: CSFWWGTEAFF

clone_size: once
j_call: TRBJ2-3
v_call: TRBV20-1
cdr3_aa: CSAPDFTRGNAQTDTQYF

clone_size: -
j_call: TRBJ1-5
v_call: TRBV20-1
cdr3_aa: CSARPTMGNPNQPQHF

clone_size: -
j_call: TRBJ1-1
v_call: TRBV20-1
cdr3_aa: CSALVTLDEAFF

clone_size: -
j_call: TRBJ2-2
v_call: TRBV9
cdr3_aa: CASSEGGPGELFF

clone_size: -
j_call: TRBJ2-1
v_call: TRBV7-2
cdr3_aa: CASSLVRRTEQFF

clone_size: -
j_call: TRBJ2-5
v_call: TRBV7-9
cdr3_aa: CASSEGQVYQETQYF

clone_size: -
j_call: TRBJ1-6
v_call: TRBV20-1
cdr3_aa: CSASAGTGNSPLHF

clone_size: -
j_call: TRBJ1-5
v_call: TRBV20-1
cdr3_aa: CSARVGIDSAQPQHF

clone_size: -
j_call: TRBJ2-3
v_call: TRBV7-8
cdr3_aa: CASSLERVADTQYF

clone_size: -
j_call: TRBJ2-3
v_call: TRBV20-1
cdr3_aa: CSLAWPSGTDTQYF

clone_size: -
j_call: TRBJ2-7
v_call: TRBV18
cdr3_aa: CASSPKASGGPNNYEQYF

clone_size: -
j_call: TRBJ1-5
v_call: TRBV27
cdr3_aa: CASMGFRGPQHF

clone_size: -
j_call: TRBJ2-3
v_call: TRBV20-1
cdr3_aa: CSAQGAGFTDTQYF

clone_size: -
j_call: TRBJ1-5
v_call: TRBV28
cdr3_aa: CASTGQGVQPQHF

clone_size: -
j_call: TRBJ2-6
v_call: TRBV5-4
cdr3_aa: CASSPPGARSSGANVLTF

clone_size: -
j_call: TRBJ2-6
v_call: TRBV3-1
cdr3_aa: CASSRVSGANVLTF

clone_size: -
j_call: TRBJ2-7
v_call: TRBV10-3
cdr3_aa: CAISESGGPYEQYF

clone_size: -
j_call: TRBJ2-7
v_call: TRBV30
cdr3_aa: CAWSVKGALKYEQYF

clone_size: -
j_call: TRBJ2-5
v_call: TRBV6-5
cdr3_aa: CASSYFGGAGSETQYF

clone_size: -
j_call: TRBJ2-7
v_call: TRBV5-6
cdr3_aa: CASSLSFGGAPYEQYF

clone_size: -
j_call: TRBJ2-4
v_call: TRBV5-1
cdr3_aa: CASSLAPGRSNIQYF

clone_size: -
j_call: TRBJ1-5
v_call: TRBV20-1
cdr3_aa: CSASPTAYSNQPQHF

clone_size: -
j_call: TRBJ1-5
v_call: TRBV4-2
cdr3_aa: CASSPRSGSNQPQHF

clone_size: -
j_call: TRBJ1-1
v_call: TRBV5-1
cdr3_aa: CASSLAQTEAFF

clone_size: -
j_call: TRBJ2-1
v_call: TRBV3-1
cdr3_aa: CASSIHTGTGGNEQFF